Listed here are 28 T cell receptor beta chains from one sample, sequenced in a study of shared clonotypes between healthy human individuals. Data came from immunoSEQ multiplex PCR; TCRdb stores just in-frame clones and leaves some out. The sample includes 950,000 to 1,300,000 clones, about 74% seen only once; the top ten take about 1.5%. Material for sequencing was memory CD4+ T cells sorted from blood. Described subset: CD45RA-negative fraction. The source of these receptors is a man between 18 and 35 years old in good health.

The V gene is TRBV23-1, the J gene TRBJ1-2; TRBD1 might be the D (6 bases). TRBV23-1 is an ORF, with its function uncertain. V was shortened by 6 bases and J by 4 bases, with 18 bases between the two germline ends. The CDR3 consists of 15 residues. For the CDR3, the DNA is TGCGCCAGCAGCCAAGGCCGGGACATCCTCTATGGCTACACCTTC. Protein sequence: CASSQGRDILYGYTF.

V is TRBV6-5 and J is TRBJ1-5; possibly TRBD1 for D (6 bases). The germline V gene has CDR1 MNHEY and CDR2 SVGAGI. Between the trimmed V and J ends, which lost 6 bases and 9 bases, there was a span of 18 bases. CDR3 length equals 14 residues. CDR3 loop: CASSSDRWYGPQHF. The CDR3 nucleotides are TGTGCCAGCAGCTCCGACAGGTGGTACGGGCCCCAGCATTTT.

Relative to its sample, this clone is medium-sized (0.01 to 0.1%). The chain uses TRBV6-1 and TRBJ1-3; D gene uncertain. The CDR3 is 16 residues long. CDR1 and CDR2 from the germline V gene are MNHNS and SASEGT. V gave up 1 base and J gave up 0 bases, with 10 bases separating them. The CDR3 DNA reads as TGTGCCAGCAGTGAAGTCAGCTCCGGCTCTGGAAACACCATATATTTT. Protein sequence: CASSEVSSGSGNTIYF.

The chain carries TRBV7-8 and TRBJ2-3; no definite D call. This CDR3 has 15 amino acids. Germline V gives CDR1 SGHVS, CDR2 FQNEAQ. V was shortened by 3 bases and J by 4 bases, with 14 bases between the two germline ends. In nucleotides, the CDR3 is TGTGCCAGCAGCTTCCCTCGGGTAGCAGCAGATACGCAGTATTTT. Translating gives CASSFPRVAADTQYF.

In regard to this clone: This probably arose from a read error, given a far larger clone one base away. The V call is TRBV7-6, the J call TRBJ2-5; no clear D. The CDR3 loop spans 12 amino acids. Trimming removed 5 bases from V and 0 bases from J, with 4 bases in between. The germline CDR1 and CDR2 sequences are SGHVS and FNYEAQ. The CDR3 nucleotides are TGTGCCAGCAGCGCCTACCAAGAGACCCAGTACTTC. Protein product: CASSAYQETQYF.

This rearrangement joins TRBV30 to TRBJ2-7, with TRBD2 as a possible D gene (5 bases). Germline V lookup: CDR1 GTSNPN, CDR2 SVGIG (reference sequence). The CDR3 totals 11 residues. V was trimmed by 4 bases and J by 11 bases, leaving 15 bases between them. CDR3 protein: CAWTTEGQEYF. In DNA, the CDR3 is TGTGCCTGGACCACAGAGGGCCAGGAGTACTTC. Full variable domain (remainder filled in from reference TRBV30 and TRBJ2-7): SQTIHQWPATLVQPVGSPLSLECTVEGTSNPNLYWYRQAAGRGLQLLFYSVGIGQISSEVPQNLSASRPQDRQFILSSKKLLLSDSGFYLCAWTTEGQEYFGPGTRLTVT.

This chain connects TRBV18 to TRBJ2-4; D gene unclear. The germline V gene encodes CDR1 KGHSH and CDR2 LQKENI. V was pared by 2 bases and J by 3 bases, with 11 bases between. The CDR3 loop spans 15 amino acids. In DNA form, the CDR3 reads TGTGCCAGCTCACCAGGGGTTTTAGGCAAAAACATTCAGTACTTC. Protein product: CASSPGVLGKNIQYF.

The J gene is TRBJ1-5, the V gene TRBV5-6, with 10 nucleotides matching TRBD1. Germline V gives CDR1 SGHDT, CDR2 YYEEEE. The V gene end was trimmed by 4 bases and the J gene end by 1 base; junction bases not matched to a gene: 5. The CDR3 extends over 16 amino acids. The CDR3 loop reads CASSLTGGESNQPQHF. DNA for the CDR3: TGTGCCAGCAGCCTGACAGGGGGCGAGAGCAATCAGCCCCAGCATTTT.

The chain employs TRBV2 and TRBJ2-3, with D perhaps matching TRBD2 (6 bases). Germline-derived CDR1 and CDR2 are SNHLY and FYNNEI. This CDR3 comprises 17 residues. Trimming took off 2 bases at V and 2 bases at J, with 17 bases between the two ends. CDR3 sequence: CASSEFRLASFTDTQYF. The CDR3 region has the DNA TGTGCCAGCAGTGAATTTCGGCTAGCGAGCTTCACAGATACGCAGTATTTT.

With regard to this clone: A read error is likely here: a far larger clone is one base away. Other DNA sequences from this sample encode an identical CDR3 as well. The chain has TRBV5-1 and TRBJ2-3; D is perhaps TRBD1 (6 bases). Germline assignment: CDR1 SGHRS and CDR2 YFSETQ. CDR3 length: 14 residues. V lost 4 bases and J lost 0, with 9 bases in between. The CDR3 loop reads CASSPGQSTDTQYF. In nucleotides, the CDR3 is TGCGCCAGCAGCCCAGGACAGAGCACAGATACGCAGTATTTT.

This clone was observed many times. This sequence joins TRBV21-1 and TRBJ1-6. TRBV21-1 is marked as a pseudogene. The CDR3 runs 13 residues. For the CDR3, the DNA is TGTGCCAGCAGCCCCGTTAGGAATTCACCCCTCCACTTT. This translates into CASSPVRNSPLHF.

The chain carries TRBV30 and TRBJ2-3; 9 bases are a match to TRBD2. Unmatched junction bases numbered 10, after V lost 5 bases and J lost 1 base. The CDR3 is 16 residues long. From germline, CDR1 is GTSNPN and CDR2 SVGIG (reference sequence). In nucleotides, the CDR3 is TGTGCCTGGGCGAGCGGGAGGTCCGCGCGCACAGATACGCAGTATTTT. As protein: CAWASGRSARTDTQYF.

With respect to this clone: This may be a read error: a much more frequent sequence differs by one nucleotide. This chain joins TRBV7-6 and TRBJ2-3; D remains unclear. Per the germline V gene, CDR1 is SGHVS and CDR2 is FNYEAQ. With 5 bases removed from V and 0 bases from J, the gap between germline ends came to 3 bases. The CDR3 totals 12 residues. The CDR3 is CASSPSTDTQYF. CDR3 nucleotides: TGTGCCAGCAGCCCTAGCACAGATACGCAGTATTTT.

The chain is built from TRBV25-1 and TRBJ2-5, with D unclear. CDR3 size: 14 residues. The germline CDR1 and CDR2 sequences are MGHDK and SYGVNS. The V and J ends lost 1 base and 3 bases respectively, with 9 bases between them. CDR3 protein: CASSESGRKETQYF. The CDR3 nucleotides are TGTGCCAGCAGTGAATCGGGCAGAAAAGAGACCCAGTACTTC.

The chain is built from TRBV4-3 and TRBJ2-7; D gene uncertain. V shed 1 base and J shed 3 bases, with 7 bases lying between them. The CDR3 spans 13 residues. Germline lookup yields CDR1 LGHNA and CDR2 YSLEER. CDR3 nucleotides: TGCGCCAGCAGCCAAGCCCCGCTCTACGAGCAGTACTTC. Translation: CASSQAPLYEQYF.

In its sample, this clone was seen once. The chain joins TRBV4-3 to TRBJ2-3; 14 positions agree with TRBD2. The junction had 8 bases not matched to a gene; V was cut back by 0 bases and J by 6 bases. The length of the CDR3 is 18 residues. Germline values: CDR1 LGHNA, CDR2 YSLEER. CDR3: CASSQDRRLAGGPDTQYF. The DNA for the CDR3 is TGCGCCAGCAGCCAAGACCGCCGACTAGCGGGAGGGCCTGATACGCAGTATTTT.

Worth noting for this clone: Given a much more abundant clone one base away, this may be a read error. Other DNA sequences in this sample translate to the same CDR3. The CDR3 DNA sequence: TGTGCCAGCAGCCCGGGACAGGGGGTCTACAATGAGCAGTTCTTC. This encodes CASSPGQGVYNEQFF. The rearrangement links TRBV11-3 to TRBJ2-1; 11 bases agree with TRBD1. The germline CDR1 and CDR2 sequences are SGHNT and YENEEA. Trimming removed 5 bases from V and 3 bases from J; junction bases left unmatched: 3. The CDR3 loop spans 15 amino acids.

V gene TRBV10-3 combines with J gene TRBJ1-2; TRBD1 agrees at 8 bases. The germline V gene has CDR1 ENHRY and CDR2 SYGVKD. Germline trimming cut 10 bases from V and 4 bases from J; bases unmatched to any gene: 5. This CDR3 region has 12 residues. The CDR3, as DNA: TGTGCCACGGGGGACAGGCCCTATGGCTACACCTTC. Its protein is CATGDRPYGYTF.

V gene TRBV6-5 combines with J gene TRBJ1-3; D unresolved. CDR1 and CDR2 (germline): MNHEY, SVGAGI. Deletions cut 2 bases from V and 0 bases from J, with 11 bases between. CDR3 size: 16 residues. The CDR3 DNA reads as TGTGCCAGCAGTTACGGCAGGCCCTCCTCTGGAAACACCATATATTTT. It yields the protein CASSYGRPSSGNTIYF.

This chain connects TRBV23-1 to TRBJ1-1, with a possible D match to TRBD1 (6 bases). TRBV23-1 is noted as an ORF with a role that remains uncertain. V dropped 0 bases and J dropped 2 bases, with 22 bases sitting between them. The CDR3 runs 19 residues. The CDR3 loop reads CASSQSGPGGVGSNTEAFF. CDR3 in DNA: TGCGCCAGCAGTCAATCTGGGCCGGGGGGCGTAGGTAGTAACACTGAAGCTTTCTTT.

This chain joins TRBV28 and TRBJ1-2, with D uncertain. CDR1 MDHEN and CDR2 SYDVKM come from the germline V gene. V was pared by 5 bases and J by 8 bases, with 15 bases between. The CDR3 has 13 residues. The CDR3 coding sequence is TGTGCCAGCAGTAACAGTTTCCCATACGGCTACACCTTC. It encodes CASSNSFPYGYTF.

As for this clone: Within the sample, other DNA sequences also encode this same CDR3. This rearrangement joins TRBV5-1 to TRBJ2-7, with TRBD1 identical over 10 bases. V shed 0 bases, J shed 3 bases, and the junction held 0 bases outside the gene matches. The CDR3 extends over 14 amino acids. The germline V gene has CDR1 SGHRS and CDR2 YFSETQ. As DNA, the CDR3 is TGCGCCAGCAGCTTGGGGACAGGGGGCTACGAGCAGTACTTC. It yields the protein CASSLGTGGYEQYF.

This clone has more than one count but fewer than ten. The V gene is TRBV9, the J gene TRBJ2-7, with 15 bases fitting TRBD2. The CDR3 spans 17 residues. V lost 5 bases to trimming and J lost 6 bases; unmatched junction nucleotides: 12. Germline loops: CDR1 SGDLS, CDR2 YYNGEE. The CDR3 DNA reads TGTGCCAGCAGTACCGGACTAGCGGGAGGGCCGACCTCCGAGCAGTACTTC. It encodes CASSTGLAGGPTSEQYF.

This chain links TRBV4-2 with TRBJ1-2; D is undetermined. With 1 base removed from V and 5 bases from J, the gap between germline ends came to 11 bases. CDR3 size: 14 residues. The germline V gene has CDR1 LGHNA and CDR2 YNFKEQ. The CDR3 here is CASSQGDGFYGYTF. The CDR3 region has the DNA TGTGCCAGCAGCCAAGGTGACGGTTTTTATGGCTACACCTTC.

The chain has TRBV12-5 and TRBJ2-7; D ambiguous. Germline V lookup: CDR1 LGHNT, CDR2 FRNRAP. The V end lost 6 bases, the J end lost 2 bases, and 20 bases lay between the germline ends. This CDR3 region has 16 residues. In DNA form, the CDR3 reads TGTGCTAGTGGCGCCAGCTCCGTGGGTTACCCCTACGAGCAGTACTTC. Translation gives CASGASSVGYPYEQYF.

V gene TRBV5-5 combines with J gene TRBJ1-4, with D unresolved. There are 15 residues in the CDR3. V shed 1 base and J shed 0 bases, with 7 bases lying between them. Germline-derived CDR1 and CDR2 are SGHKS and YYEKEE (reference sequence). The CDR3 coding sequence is TGTGCCAGCAGCTTGTTGGCTGCAACTAATGAAAAACTGTTTTTT. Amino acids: CASSLLAATNEKLFF.

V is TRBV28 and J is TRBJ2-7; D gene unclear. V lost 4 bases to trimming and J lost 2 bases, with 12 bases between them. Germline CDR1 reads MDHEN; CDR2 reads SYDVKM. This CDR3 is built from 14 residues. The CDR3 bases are TGTGCCAGCAGTTCCGGTGGACCCCCCTACGAGCAGTACTTC. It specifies CASSSGGPPYEQYF.

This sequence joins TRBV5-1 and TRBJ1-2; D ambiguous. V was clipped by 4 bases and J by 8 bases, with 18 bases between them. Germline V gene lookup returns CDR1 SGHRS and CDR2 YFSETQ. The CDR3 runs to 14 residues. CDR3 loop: CASSPDNGPTGYTF. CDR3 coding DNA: TGCGCCAGCAGCCCAGATAACGGTCCCACCGGCTACACCTTC.